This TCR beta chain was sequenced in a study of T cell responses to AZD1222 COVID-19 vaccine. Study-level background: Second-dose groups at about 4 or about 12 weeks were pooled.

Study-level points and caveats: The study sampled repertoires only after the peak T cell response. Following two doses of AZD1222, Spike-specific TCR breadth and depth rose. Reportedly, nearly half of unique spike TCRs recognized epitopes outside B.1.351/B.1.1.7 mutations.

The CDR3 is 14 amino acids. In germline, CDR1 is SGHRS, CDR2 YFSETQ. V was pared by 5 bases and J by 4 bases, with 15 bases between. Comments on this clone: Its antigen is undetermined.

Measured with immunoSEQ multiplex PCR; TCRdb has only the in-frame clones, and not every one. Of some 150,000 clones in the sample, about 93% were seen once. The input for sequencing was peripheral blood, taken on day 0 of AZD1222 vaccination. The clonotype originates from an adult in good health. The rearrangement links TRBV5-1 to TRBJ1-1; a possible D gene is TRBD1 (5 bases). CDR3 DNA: TGCGCCAGCAGAAAGGTGGGGGGAATCACTGAAGCTTTCTTT. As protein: CASRKVGGITEAFF.